The 8 T cell receptor beta chains given below trace back to one sample, sequenced in a study of human T cells and chemical hapten exposure (dated by TCRdb to 2020 to 2023). This specimen's time point label, interpreted: patch test 1, 2 weeks after DPC sensitization. According to the study, the label for this sample's treatment or condition signals: therapeutic diphenylcyclopropenone sensitization with weekly scalp DPC. Library preparation was by RACE. Sequencing was performed on a NextSeq 500. The public reads were run again by TCRdb, first through fastp at Q25 and then through MiXCR, and only productive beta chains were kept. CDR3 protein sequences are deduplicated, and each keeps its most common genes and DNA. This sample gives approximately 110,000 distinct CDR3 sequences in total; approximately 11% of them show up just once. Together, the top ten hold around 3.5% of the sample. Sequenced here: whole blood, sampled in connection with sensitization to the hapten diphenylcyclopropenone (DPC). All receptors derive from a woman in her forties with alopecia areata. Some clones in this sample may be carry-over from other donors' samples.

This clonotype came up many times. This chain links TRBV20-1 with TRBJ1-1; 7 bases are a match to TRBD1. The germline V gene encodes CDR1 DFQATT and CDR2 SNEGSKA (reference sequence). Germline trimming cut 5 bases from V and 0 bases from J; bases unmatched to any gene: 12. The CDR3 runs 16 residues. Here the CDR3 reads CSAPMMRGLLNTEAFF. CDR3 DNA sequence: TGCAGTGCTCCCATGATGAGGGGGCTCTTGAACACTGAAGCTTTCTTT.

A few counts support this clonotype. The chain employs TRBV6-2 or TRBV6-3 and TRBJ2-7, with D possibly called TRBD1 or TRBD2 (5 bases each). V was clipped by 5 bases and J by 3 bases, with 20 bases between them. From germline, CDR1 is MNHEY and CDR2 SVGEGT. CDR3 length: 16 residues. The DNA for the CDR3 is TGTGCCAGCAGTGCCGTGCCGGGACGGAGAGTCTACGAGCAGTACTTC. Its protein product is CASSAVPGRRVYEQYF.

This chain joins TRBV7-2 and TRBJ1-1, with TRBD1 matching 11 bases. There are 17 residues in the CDR3. Trimming removed 2 bases from V and 4 bases from J; junction bases left unmatched: 9. The germline CDR1 and CDR2 sequences are SGHTA and FQGNSA. DNA for the CDR3: TGTGCCAGCAGCTTAATCGGGACAGGGGGAGGGAGCACTGAAGCTTTCTTT. Amino acids: CASSLIGTGGGSTEAFF.

This clonotype has a count of ten or more. The chain employs TRBV6-1 and TRBJ2-7; 10 bases map to TRBD2. Germline V lookup: CDR1 MNHNS, CDR2 SASEGT. The CDR3 is made up of 16 amino acids. The junction had 13 bases not matched to a gene; V was cut back by 5 bases and J by 6 bases. The CDR3 spells CASSPGASGSRSEQYF. CDR3 in DNA: TGTGCCAGCAGTCCAGGGGCTAGCGGGAGTAGGAGCGAGCAGTACTTC.

V is TRBV3-1 and J is TRBJ2-7; D gene uncertain. Germline assignment: CDR1 LGHDT and CDR2 YNNKEL (reference sequence). V lost 2 bases, J lost 3 bases, and 5 bases lay in between. This CDR3 region has 12 residues. In DNA, the CDR3 is TGTGCCAGCAGCCAAAGCTTCTACGAGCAGTACTTC. This translates into CASSQSFYEQYF.

This clonotype has at least ten counts. The gene calls are TRBV5-6 and TRBJ2-7; no reliable D call. The CDR3 has 15 amino acids. Trimming removed 6 bases at V and 2 bases at J, with 18 bases between. The germline gives CDR1 SGHDT, CDR2 YYEEEE. The CDR3 coding sequence is TGTGCCAGCACAATGGCTGGGCAGCGACCCTACGAGCAGTACTTC. Amino acid sequence: CASTMAGQRPYEQYF.

The rearrangement uses TRBV4-1 and TRBJ2-6; 9 nucleotides line up with TRBD1. This CDR3 is 17 amino acids long. In germline, CDR1 is MGHRA, CDR2 YSYEKL. The J segment lost 1 base and the V segment lost 3 bases, leaving 4 bases of the junction unmatched. The CDR3 spells CASSQGQGSSGANVLTF. The CDR3 DNA sequence: TGCGCCAGCAGCCAGGGACAGGGTTCGTCTGGGGCCAACGTCCTGACTTTC.

In its sample, this clonotype was seen many times. V usage is TRBV7-2 and J usage is TRBJ1-3; unclear D gene. The CDR3 has 16 amino acids. The germline CDR1 and CDR2 sequences are SGHTA and FQGNSA. With 5 bases removed from V and 1 base from J, the gap between germline ends came to 15 bases. The CDR3 loop is CASSLDSGLSGNTIYF. The CDR3 bases are TGTGCCAGCAGCCTCGATAGTGGCCTTTCTGGAAACACCATATATTTT.